This entry lists 17 T cell receptor beta chains sequenced from one sample in a study of cytomegalovirus exposure and HLA in healthy donors. In the PCR, 60 Vbeta and 13 Jbeta primers were used. The repertoire was sequenced with immunoSEQ multiplex PCR; TCRdb's copy has only in-frame clones and lacks some. The data contain about 200,000 clones, roughly 13% of them singletons. Sequenced material: PBMCs. The receptors derive from a man aged 45-65 years in good health and CMV-seropositive.

The chain has TRBV25-1 and TRBJ1-1; possible D gene TRBD1, 5 bases. V lost 7 bases, J lost 3 bases, and 15 bases lay in between. The germline V gene has CDR1 MGHDK and CDR2 SYGVNS. There are 14 residues in the CDR3. In nucleotides, the CDR3 is TGTGCCAGCAAAGGGGACTCGGCGTACACTGAAGCTTTCTTT. It translates to CASKGDSAYTEAFF.

V is TRBV19 and J is TRBJ1-5, with D possibly TRBD1 on 5 matching bases. The CDR3 runs 15 residues. Looked up from germline, CDR1 is LNHDA and CDR2 is SQIVND (reference sequence). V was shortened by 7 bases and J by 4 bases, with 17 bases between the two germline ends. CDR3 protein: CASNPTGVRNQPQHF. The CDR3 DNA sequence: TGTGCCAGTAACCCGACGGGGGTTCGAAATCAGCCCCAGCATTTT.

CDR3 residues: CASSEVGFSSYEQYV. As DNA, the CDR3 is TGTGCCAGCAGTGAGGTGGGTTTTAGCTCCTACGAGCAGTACGTC. The gene calls are TRBV2 and TRBJ2-7; the D is unclear. This CDR3 is built from 15 residues. V was clipped by 3 bases and J by 0 bases, with 12 bases between them. CDR1 and CDR2 from the germline V gene are SNHLY and FYNNEI.

The gene calls are TRBV7-9 and TRBJ1-1; D remains ambiguous. The germline CDR1 and CDR2 sequences are SEHNR and FQNEAQ (reference sequence). Trimming removed 2 bases at V and 0 bases at J, with 16 bases between. The CDR3 totals 17 residues. In DNA form, the CDR3 reads TGTGCCAGCAGCTTACCCGCCTTCGGGAGCATGAACACTGAAGCTTTCTTT. This gives the protein CASSLPAFGSMNTEAFF.

This clone was seen only a few times. Mismatch with germline at one junction end may stem from a read error. The chain employs TRBV5-1 and TRBJ2-5; a weak D match, TRBD1 (5 bases). The CDR3 contains 15 residues. Germline V gene sequence: CDR1 SGHRS, CDR2 YFSETQ. The CDR3 is CASSLDQGGSETQYF. CDR3 sequence (DNA): TGTGCCAGCAGCTTGGATCAGGGCGGCAGTGAGACCCAGTACTTC.

The chain carries TRBV6-6 and TRBJ2-7; 7 bases are shared with TRBD1. Germline lookup yields CDR1 MNHNY and CDR2 SVGAGI (reference sequence). V was pared by 5 bases and J by 2 bases, with 12 bases of the junction left unmatched. The CDR3 totals 16 residues. The CDR3 coding sequence is TGTGCCAGCAGTACCTTAGACAGGGTAAAAGCCTACGAGCAGTACTTC. This encodes CASSTLDRVKAYEQYF.

A few counts support this clone. J is TRBJ1-1 and V is TRBV14; D ambiguous. V lost 6 bases to trimming and J lost 0 bases, with 11 bases between them. CDR3 length equals 14 residues. CDR1 and CDR2 (germline): SGHDN, FVKESK. The CDR3 coding sequence is TGTGCCAGCAGTCTAGCGAGACTGAACACTGAAGCTTTCTTT. It encodes CASSLARLNTEAFF.

The chain links TRBV30 to TRBJ1-1, with D possibly being TRBD1 (6 bases). V lost 5 bases, J lost 0 bases, and 13 bases lay in between. Germline assignment: CDR1 GTSNPN and CDR2 SVGIG (reference sequence). The CDR3 has 14 amino acids. CDR3 nucleotide sequence: TGTGCCTGGGATTCTACAGGGCTGAACACTGAAGCTTTCTTT. It is translated as CAWDSTGLNTEAFF. Filled out from reference TRBV30 and TRBJ1-1, the complete variable domain reads SQTIHQWPATLVQPVGSPLSLECTVEGTSNPNLYWYRQAAGRGLQLLFYSVGIGQISSEVPQNLSASRPQDRQFILSSKKLLLSDSGFYLCAWDSTGLNTEAFFGQGTRLTVV.

This clone has a handful of counts. This rearrangement joins TRBV11-3 to TRBJ1-3; D uncertain. V was pared by 7 bases and J by 0 bases, with 10 bases between. Per the germline V gene, CDR1 is SGHNT and CDR2 is YENEEA. The CDR3 covers 14 residues. Here the CDR3 reads CASKEYPSGNTIYF. The DNA of the CDR3 is TGTGCCAGCAAGGAGTACCCCTCTGGAAACACCATATATTTT. Using reference TRBV11-3 and TRBJ1-3 for the parts outside the CDR3, the full variable domain is EAGVVQSPRYKIIEKKQPVAFWCNPISGHNTLYWYLQNLGQGPELLIRYENEEAVDDSQLPKDRFSAERLKGVDSTLKIQPAELGDSAVYLCASKEYPSGNTIYFGEGSWLTVV.

This clone is a singleton in its sample. The chain joins TRBV5-4 to TRBJ1-2, with a possible D match to TRBD1 (6 bases). Trimming cost V 2 bases and J 3 bases, with 8 bases left between them. The CDR3 length is 13 residues. The germline V gene encodes CDR1 SGHNT and CDR2 YYREEE (reference sequence). The CDR3 bases are TGTGCCAGCAGCTTCCGACAGGACTATGGCTACACCTTC. Protein sequence: CASSFRQDYGYTF.

The chain recombines TRBV5-1 with TRBJ1-4; D is perhaps TRBD1 (6 bases). From germline, CDR1 is SGHRS and CDR2 YFSETQ. V was clipped by 4 bases and J by 4 bases, with 11 bases between them. The CDR3 covers 14 residues. This chain's CDR3 is CASSQDSRNEKLFF. CDR3 nucleotides: TGCGCCAGCAGCCAGGACAGTCGTAATGAAAAACTGTTTTTT.

The rearrangement uses TRBV9 and TRBJ2-5; 7 bases align to TRBD1. V was pared by 3 bases and J by 4 bases, with 6 bases of the junction left unmatched. The CDR3 runs 14 residues. CDR1 is SGDLS and CDR2 is YYNGEE in the germline V gene. This CDR3 is CASSAEGTAETQYF. DNA of the CDR3: TGTGCCAGCAGCGCAGAGGGGACAGCAGAGACCCAGTACTTC.

The rearrangement uses TRBV5-4 and TRBJ2-5; TRBD1 matches at 11 bases. The J call is uncertain, as TRBJ2-7 better fits the DNA end. This CDR3 is 15 amino acids long. The V gene's germline CDR1 is SGHNT and CDR2 YYREEE (reference sequence). The CDR3, as DNA: TGTGCCAGCAGCGCTGGACAGGGGGCTCCCTACGAGCAGTACTTC. Its protein is CASSAGQGAPYEQYF.

The sample holds a few counts of this clone. CDR3 bases: TGCGCCAGCGGGTGGGGACAGGGTTATGGCTACACCTTC. Its protein is CASGWGQGYGYTF. The chain uses TRBV5-1 and TRBJ1-2, with TRBD1 matching over 9 bases. Germline V gene data show CDR1 as SGHRS and CDR2 as YFSETQ. The V segment lost 7 bases and the J segment 5 bases; nucleotides outside the gene matches: 6. This CDR3 region has 13 residues. The variable domain in full, completed from reference TRBV5-1 and TRBJ1-2, reads KAGVTQTPRYLIKTRGQQVTLSCSPISGHRSVSWYQQTPGQGLQFLFEYFSETQRNKGNFPGRFSGRQFSNSRSEMNVSTLELGDSALYLCASGWGQGYGYTFGSGTRLTVV.

This clone was observed a few times. V usage is TRBV28 and J usage is TRBJ1-6; 9 bases agree with TRBD1. Trimming took 5 bases from V and 7 from J; bases not matched to a gene: 6. Germline loops: CDR1 MDHEN, CDR2 SYDVKM. This CDR3 contains 15 residues. CDR3 protein: CASSEGTGWNSPLHF. CDR3 nucleotide sequence: TGTGCCAGCAGTGAGGGGACAGGGTGGAATTCACCCCTCCACTTT.

The chain couples TRBV7-3 to TRBJ2-7, with a weak D call TRBD1 (5 bases). Germline assignment: CDR1 SGHTA and CDR2 FQGTGA. Trimming shortened V by 2 bases and J by 1 base, and 21 bases separated the two germline ends. The CDR3 length is 18 residues. CDR3 loop: CASSLPRGAGRSSYEQYF. The DNA of the CDR3 is TGTGCCAGCAGCTTACCCCGTGGGGCAGGGCGATCTTCCTACGAGCAGTACTTC.

V is TRBV4-2 and J is TRBJ1-2; the D gene is possibly TRBD1 (6 bases). V gave up 0 bases and J gave up 8 bases, with 16 bases separating them. In germline, CDR1 is LGHNA, CDR2 YNFKEQ. The CDR3 is 15 residues long. The chain's CDR3 is CASSQDRAGAGGYTF. The CDR3 DNA is TGTGCCAGCAGCCAAGATAGGGCGGGGGCGGGCGGCTACACCTTC.